The 24 T cell receptor beta chains presented below share a single source sample, sequenced in a study of long-term antiretroviral therapy in people with HIV. A v3.0 immunoSEQ assay was performed at survey level. Here immunoSEQ multiplex PCR was the method, and the copy in TCRdb shows in-frame clones only, minus some. The table lists 25,000 to 30,000 clones, about 83% of them singletons. The source material was unsorted PBMCs, sampled 0.4 years after starting antiretroviral therapy. These receptor sequences come from a man aged 18 to 30 with HIV.

The chain combines TRBV14 with TRBJ1-2, with unresolved D. The germline V gene has CDR1 SGHDN and CDR2 FVKESK. The germline V and J ends were trimmed by 0 bases and 0 bases, with 11 bases remaining between them. This CDR3 is built from 16 residues. The CDR3 sequence: CASSQDHYGPNYGYTF. In nucleotides, the CDR3 is TGTGCCAGCAGCCAAGATCATTACGGCCCTAACTATGGCTACACCTTC.

This sequence joins TRBV2 and TRBJ2-1; 12 bases map to TRBD2. CDR3 size: 18 residues. After removal of 6 bases from V and 4 bases from J, the junction contained 13 bases not matched to a gene. The V gene's germline CDR1 is SNHLY and CDR2 FYNNEI. This chain's CDR3 is CASSSLKRLAGEYNEQFF. The CDR3 coding sequence is TGTGCCAGCAGCTCCCTTAAGAGACTAGCGGGGGAATACAATGAGCAGTTCTTC.

J is TRBJ1-1 and V is TRBV5-1; D gene uncertain. The V gene lost 2 bases and the J gene lost 4 bases, with 12 bases spanning the gap. The CDR3 has 14 residues. From germline, CDR1 is SGHRS and CDR2 YFSETQ. The CDR3 region is CASSFGPGSTEAFF. CDR3 nucleotide sequence: TGCGCCAGCAGCTTCGGTCCGGGGTCCACTGAAGCTTTCTTT.

This chain links TRBV6-5 with TRBJ1-1; no firm D call. This CDR3 has 12 residues. The germline V and J ends were trimmed by 6 bases and 7 bases, with 12 bases remaining between them. Per the germline V gene, CDR1 is MNHEY and CDR2 is SVGAGI. The CDR3 DNA reads TGTGCCAGCAGCCCTAGGTGGGGTGAAGCTTTCTTT. This encodes CASSPRWGEAFF.

The V gene is TRBV6-1, the J gene TRBJ1-1; no clear D. CDR1 is MNHNS and CDR2 is SASEGT in the germline V gene. The CDR3 extends over 13 amino acids. V was cut by 4 bases and J by 2 bases, with 8 bases left in between. The CDR3: CASSGWVNTEAFF. The CDR3 bases are TGTGCCAGCAGTGGATGGGTTAACACTGAAGCTTTCTTT.

J is TRBJ1-2 and V is TRBV4-1; the D gene is possibly TRBD1 (6 bases). The CDR3 sequence is 15 residues long. Germline CDR1 MGHRA, CDR2 YSYEKL. V lost 0 bases to trimming and J lost 4 bases, with 12 bases between them. CDR3 amino acids: CASSQEGGPAYGYTF. In DNA, the CDR3 is TGCGCCAGCAGCCAAGAGGGGGGGCCAGCCTATGGCTACACCTTC.

The CDR3 reads CASSIGPEGEQYF. The CDR3 nucleotides are TGTGCCAGTAGTATAGGACCTGAGGGGGAGCAGTACTTC. The chain has TRBV19 and TRBJ2-7; D may match TRBD1 or TRBD2 (5 bases each). V lost 1 base to trimming and J lost 7 bases, with 11 bases between them. This CDR3 has 13 residues. Per the germline V gene, CDR1 is LNHDA and CDR2 is SQIVND (reference sequence).

This clone was seen a single time. The J gene is TRBJ1-1, the V gene TRBV12-5; the D is unclear. CDR1 LGHNT and CDR2 FRNRAP come from the germline V gene. The CDR3 has 13 amino acids. The V gene lost 4 bases and the J gene lost 2 bases, with 8 bases spanning the gap. CDR3 region: CASGSRRNTEAFF. In DNA, the CDR3 is TGTGCTAGTGGTTCTCGGCGTAACACTGAAGCTTTCTTT.

This clone was observed a single time. This chain connects TRBV11-2 to TRBJ1-1, with D unresolved. CDR3 length equals 11 residues. V was clipped by 1 base and J by 8 bases, with 5 bases between them. CDR1 and CDR2 (germline): SGHAT, FQNNGV. CDR3 amino acids: CASSLGVEAFF. As DNA, the CDR3 is TGTGCCAGCAGCTTAGGGGTCGAAGCTTTCTTT.

The V call is TRBV7-9, the J call TRBJ2-2, with 7 bases identical to TRBD1. Germline CDR1 is SEHNR and CDR2 is FQNEAQ (reference sequence). The CDR3 contains 15 residues. Germline trimming cut 8 bases from V and 6 bases from J; bases unmatched to any gene: 12. CDR3 loop: CASLLPGQRPGELFF. In nucleotides, the CDR3 is TGTGCCAGCCTCCTTCCGGGACAGCGACCCGGGGAGCTGTTTTTT. Together with reference TRBV7-9 and TRBJ2-2, the CDR3 gives the full variable domain: DTGVSQNPRHKITKRGQNVTFRCDPISEHNRLYWYRQTLGQGPEFLTYFQNEAQLEKSRLLSDRFSAERPKGSFSTLEIQRTEQGDSAMYLCASLLPGQRPGELFFGEGSRLTVL.

Relative to its sample, this clone is medium-sized. Here the CDR3 reads CASSRTTSGGASYEQYF. The CDR3 nucleotides are TGTGCCAGCAGCCGGACGACTAGCGGGGGGGCCAGTTACGAGCAGTACTTC. The gene calls are TRBV4-2 and TRBJ2-7, with TRBD2 identical over 14 bases. The junction had 9 bases not matched to a gene; V was cut back by 4 bases and J by 4 bases. CDR3 size: 17 residues. CDR1 and CDR2 from the germline V gene are LGHNA and YNFKEQ.

The J gene is TRBJ2-6, the V gene TRBV14; TRBD1 might be the D (6 bases). CDR1 SGHDN and CDR2 FVKESK come from the germline V gene. The CDR3 loop spans 16 amino acids. Trimming took 5 bases from V and 1 from J, leaving 12 bases between them. The CDR3 loop is CASSEGQISGANVLTF. DNA for the CDR3: TGTGCCAGCAGCGAGGGACAAATTTCTGGGGCCAACGTCCTGACTTTC.

The chain carries TRBV28 and TRBJ1-5; 8 bases are a match to TRBD1. Germline CDR1 MDHEN, CDR2 SYDVKM. Trimming cost V 8 bases and J 0 bases; bases outside gene matches: 9. This CDR3 is built from 16 residues. DNA of the CDR3: TGTGCCAGCTACCCCCAGGGGGCGCTTAGCAATCAGCCCCAGCATTTT. This encodes CASYPQGALSNQPQHF.

The rearrangement joins TRBV29-1 to TRBJ2-7, with 9 nucleotides matching TRBD1. Trimming cost V 1 base and J 9 bases; bases outside gene matches: 16. Germline V gene lookup returns CDR1 SQVTM and CDR2 ANQGSEA. The CDR3 sequence is 16 residues long. The CDR3 DNA follows: TGCAGCGTTGAAGCCAGGTGGACAGGGGCTCCCCTAAGGCAGTACTTC. As protein: CSVEARWTGAPLRQYF.

The rearrangement links TRBV7-9 to TRBJ1-2; D is undetermined. V lost 0 bases and J lost 1, with 6 bases in between. The CDR3 consists of 14 residues. Germline-derived CDR1 and CDR2 are SEHNR and FQNEAQ (reference sequence). The CDR3 nucleotides read TGTGCCAGCAGCTTAGCGTTGAATAACTATGGCTACACCTTC. Residues: CASSLALNNYGYTF.

A single count supports this clone. The rearrangement links TRBV28 to TRBJ1-4, with D perhaps TRBD1 (6 bases). The germline V gene encodes CDR1 MDHEN and CDR2 SYDVKM. The V end lost 8 bases, the J end lost 8 bases, and 18 bases lay between the germline ends. The CDR3 runs 14 residues. DNA of the CDR3: TGTGCCAGCCGGAAGCCCGGGGGCATGGAAAAACTGTTTTTT. This encodes CASRKPGGMEKLFF.

The count of this clone is one. This chain links TRBV4-3 with TRBJ1-1; TRBD1 might be the D (5 bases). V dropped 1 base and J dropped 10 bases, with 7 bases sitting between them. This CDR3 has 11 residues. The germline V gene has CDR1 LGHNA and CDR2 YSLEER. The CDR3 DNA reads TGCGCCAGCAGCCAAGGGGGGGGAGCTTTCTTT. The encoded protein is CASSQGGGAFF.

The rearrangement joins TRBV5-6 to TRBJ1-5; 8 bases are a match to TRBD1. J lost 7 bases, V lost 2 bases, and 11 bases had no gene match. The CDR3 is 16 residues long. The germline gives CDR1 SGHDT, CDR2 YYEEEE. The DNA for the CDR3 is TGTGCCAGCAGCTTAATGGGGCAGGGGGCCTGGCAGCCCCAGCATTTT. Its protein is CASSLMGQGAWQPQHF.

This chain uses TRBV10-3 with TRBJ2-7; no firm D call. Trimming took 5 bases from V and 0 from J, leaving 5 bases between them. CDR1 is ENHRY, CDR2 SYGVKD, per germline. This CDR3 has 12 residues. CDR3 in amino acids: CAISTDSYEQYF. The DNA of the CDR3 is TGTGCCATCAGTACAGACTCCTACGAGCAGTACTTC.

The V and J genes are TRBV21-1 and TRBJ2-7; the table's D call, TRBD2, has no DNA check behind it. TRBV21-1 is given as a pseudogene. This CDR3 is built from 18 residues. The CDR3 DNA follows: TGTGCCAGCAGCAAAGGCCCCACGGTAGCGGGGGGCTGTTACGAGCAGTACTTC. As protein: CASSKGPTVAGGCYEQYF.

The chain employs TRBV12-5 and TRBJ2-5; 12 bases map to TRBD2. This CDR3 region has 15 residues. V trimming: 6 bases; J trimming: 2 bases; junction bases outside the gene matches: 4. Germline V gene sequence: CDR1 LGHNT, CDR2 FRNRAP. The DNA for the CDR3 is TGTGCTAGTGGATCTAGCGGGGGGGGACAAGAGACCCAGTACTTC. It encodes CASGSSGGGQETQYF. Full variable domain (remainder filled in from reference TRBV12-5 and TRBJ2-5): DARVTQTPRHKVTEMGQEVTMRCQPILGHNTVFWYRQTMMQGLELLAYFRNRAPLDDSGMPKDRFSAEMPDATLATLKIQPSEPRDSAVYFCASGSSGGGQETQYFGPGTRLLVL.

This clone was counted only a few times. The chain links TRBV7-8 to TRBJ2-7; D remains ambiguous. Per germline, CDR1 SGHVS and CDR2 FQNEAQ. The CDR3 covers 15 residues. Trimming removed 2 bases at V and 5 bases at J, with 16 bases between. The CDR3 sequence: CASSLTSGFGDEQYF. The CDR3 nucleotides read TGTGCCAGCAGCTTAACATCTGGATTTGGCGACGAGCAGTACTTC.

The rearrangement uses TRBV10-3 and TRBJ1-1, with TRBD1 matching 7 bases. The J segment lost 2 bases and the V segment lost 0 bases, leaving 9 bases of the junction unmatched. The CDR3 is 17 residues long. Germline CDR1 and CDR2: ENHRY and SYGVKD. The CDR3 DNA reads as TGTGCCATCAGTGAGTCGAGAGGGGGCGCCCCAAACACTGAAGCTTTCTTT. Translated: CAISESRGGAPNTEAFF.

This clone has only one observation. This sequence joins TRBV5-1 and TRBJ2-7; D might be TRBD1 or TRBD2, each matching 5 bases. This CDR3 contains 14 residues. V lost 0 bases to trimming and J lost 2 bases, with 9 bases between them. The germline gives CDR1 SGHRS, CDR2 YFSETQ. The CDR3 here is CASSLGTGPYEQYF. CDR3 nucleotides: TGCGCCAGCAGCTTGGGGACGGGACCCTACGAGCAGTACTTC.